Listed below are T cell receptor beta chains from one sample, sequenced in a study of blood T cell repertoires in COVID-19. Some clones are missing from TCRdb's copy, which holds only in-frame ones; the method was immunoSEQ multiplex PCR. The table has approximately 50,000 clones, about 86% seen once; the top ten hold just under 3%. The sample comprised peripheral blood. The receptors here all came from a woman of 80 years or more with acute or convalescent COVID-19. CDR3s include the opening cysteine and the closing phenylalanine or tryptophan. The D gene is left open where the match is weak. Only part of the rows carry a size: once, few, many, or a class if the clone is expanded.

>TRBJ2-1|few|TRBV6-6|NA
CASSYGQGSNEQFF
TGTGCCAGCAGTTACGGCCAGGGGTCCAATGAGCAGTTCTTC
>TRBJ1-2|once|TRBV5-4|NA
CASSGGGQRYGYTF
TGTGCCAGCAGCGGAGGCGGACAGCGCTATGGCTACACCTTC
>TRBJ2-7|NA|TRBV11-3|NA
CASSTGYEQYF
TGTGCCAGCAGCACGGGTTACGAGCAGTACTTC
>TRBJ2-3|NA|TRBV7-6|TRBD1
CASSYRGSSTDTQYF
TGTGCCAGCAGTTACAGGGGCTCTAGCACAGATACGCAGTATTTT
>TRBJ1-3|NA|TRBV30|NA
CAWRRYGNTIYF
TGTGCCTGGCGGCGGTACGGAAACACCATATATTTT
>TRBJ2-2|NA|TRBV5-1|NA
CASSLFSGRTNTGELFF
TGCGCCAGCAGCTTATTCAGCGGACGTACCAACACCGGGGAGCTGTTTTTT
>TRBJ1-4|NA|TRBV4-1|NA
CASSPGADSRGEKLFF
TGCGCCAGCAGCCCAGGGGCAGACTCTCGGGGTGAAAAACTGTTTTTT
>TRBJ2-7|NA|TRBV30|TRBD1
CAWSGSRQGPYEQYF
TGTGCCTGGAGTGGCTCCCGACAGGGTCCCTACGAGCAGTACTTC
>TRBJ1-2|few|TRBV14|NA
CASSQDRVGVGYTF
TGTGCCAGCAGCCAAGATAGGGTCGGGGTTGGCTACACCTTC
>TRBJ2-5|NA|TRBV3-1/TRBV3-2|TRBD1
CASSQDPGGRETQYF
TGTGCCAGCAGCCAAGATCCAGGGGGCCGGGAGACCCAGTACTTC
>TRBJ1-3|once|TRBV6-1|NA
CASREPPRGGGNTIYF
TGTGCCAGCAGAGAACCCCCCCGAGGGGGTGGAAACACCATATATTTT
>TRBJ2-5|NA|TRBV6-5|NA
CASFPGNLFGTQYF
TGTGCCAGCTTCCCGGGGAACCTTTTCGGGACCCAGTACTTC